The 11 T cell receptor beta chains in this list originate from one sample, sequenced in a study of T cell changes during pregnancy in multiple sclerosis. Measured with immunoSEQ multiplex PCR; TCRdb has only the in-frame clones, and not every one. The data show approximately 66,000 clones, approximately 92% seen once. The sequenced sample was peripheral blood, obtained in the third trimester of pregnancy. Every receptor here comes from a female donor in good health, enrolled as a control in a pregnancy study.

The V call is TRBV5-4, the J call TRBJ2-7; possibly TRBD2 for D (5 bases). Germline V gene data show CDR1 as SGHNT and CDR2 as YYREEE (reference sequence). CDR3 size: 15 residues. V lost 4 bases to trimming and J lost 0 bases, with 14 bases between them. The CDR3 bases are TGTGCCAGCAGCGCGGACTTCGGCGGCTCCTACGAGCAGTACTTC. This gives the protein CASSADFGGSYEQYF.

The J gene is TRBJ2-3, the V gene TRBV5-1, with TRBD1 matching over 10 bases. This CDR3 is built from 14 residues. Germline V gene data show CDR1 as SGHRS and CDR2 as YFSETQ. J was trimmed by 2 bases and V by 9 bases; bases with no gene match: 6. The chain's CDR3 is CATRQGASTDTQYF. DNA for the CDR3: TGCGCCACCCGACAGGGGGCGTCCACAGATACGCAGTATTTT. Supplemented by reference TRBV5-1 and TRBJ2-3, the full variable domain reads KAGVTQTPRYLIKTRGQQVTLSCSPISGHRSVSWYQQTPGQGLQFLFEYFSETQRNKGNFPGRFSGRQFSNSRSEMNVSTLELGDSALYLCATRQGASTDTQYFGPGTRLTVL.

The V call is TRBV5-1, the J call TRBJ2-5; 10 bases map to TRBD2. The CDR3 is 15 amino acids. Germline V gene data show CDR1 as SGHRS and CDR2 as YFSETQ. V lost 0 bases and J lost 3; bases outside the gene matches: 2. The CDR3 DNA sequence: TGCGCCAGCAGCTTGGAAGCGGGAGGGGAAGAGACCCAGTACTTC. It encodes CASSLEAGGEETQYF.

CDR3 nucleotide sequence: TGTGCCAGCAGTTTAACTGGTCTCCCCGGGGAGCTGTTTTTT. It is translated as CASSLTGLPGELFF. This chain links TRBV7-2 with TRBJ2-2, with D unresolved. CDR1 is SGHTA, CDR2 FQGNSA, per germline. Between the trimmed V and J ends, which lost 6 bases and 6 bases, there was a span of 14 bases. This CDR3 has 14 amino acids.

This chain connects TRBV28 to TRBJ1-1; D gene unclear. Germline lookup yields CDR1 MDHEN and CDR2 SYDVKM. The ends were cut back, 4 bases at V and 3 bases at J, with 15 bases in the middle. The CDR3 contains 15 residues. CDR3 sequence reads: CASSSSRVQYTEAFF. The CDR3 nucleotides read TGTGCCAGCAGTTCAAGTCGAGTACAGTACACTGAAGCTTTCTTT. The variable domain in full, completed from reference TRBV28 and TRBJ1-1, reads DVKVTQSSRYLVKRTGEKVFLECVQDMDHENMFWYRQDPGLGLRLIYFSYDVKMKEKGDIPEGYSVSREKKERFSLILESASTNQTSMYLCASSSSRVQYTEAFFGQGTRLTVV.

The V gene is TRBV5-6, the J gene TRBJ1-5; a weak D match, TRBD1 (5 bases). This CDR3 comprises 18 residues. The germline gives CDR1 SGHDT, CDR2 YYEEEE. V shed 4 bases and J shed 1 base, with 21 bases lying between them. The CDR3 coding sequence is TGTGCCAGCAGCCGGACCCCCTGGGGCCGGAACAGCAATCAGCCCCAGCATTTT. As protein: CASSRTPWGRNSNQPQHF.

This chain connects TRBV5-1 to TRBJ2-2; 7 bases line up with TRBD1. V lost 3 bases to trimming and J lost 4 bases; unmatched junction nucleotides: 0. Germline-derived CDR1 and CDR2 are SGHRS and YFSETQ. The CDR3 runs 13 residues. The CDR3, as DNA: TGCGCCAGCAGCTGGACAGGCACCGGGGAGCTGTTTTTT. It translates to CASSWTGTGELFF.

V gene TRBV10-1 combines with J gene TRBJ2-1, with 13 bases that match TRBD2. The germline CDR1 and CDR2 sequences are WNHNN and SYGVQD (reference sequence). The CDR3 runs to 16 residues. The V and J ends lost 6 bases and 2 bases, in that order; junction bases with no gene match: 4. The CDR3 DNA reads TGCGCCAGCAGCCACGGACTAGCGGGGGCCTACAATGAGCAGTTCTTC. It specifies CASSHGLAGAYNEQFF.

The J gene is TRBJ1-1, the V gene TRBV28, with a tentative D call TRBD1 (6 bases). The germline V and J ends were trimmed by 7 bases and 0 bases, with 21 bases remaining between them. Germline CDR1 reads MDHEN; CDR2 reads SYDVKM. The CDR3 is 17 residues long. The CDR3 loop reads CASIDGGPQTVNTEAFF. In DNA form, the CDR3 reads TGTGCCAGCATCGACGGGGGGCCCCAGACAGTGAACACTGAAGCTTTCTTT.

J is TRBJ2-1 and V is TRBV10-3; D possibly corresponds to TRBD2 (5 bases). The CDR3 is 15 residues long. The germline V gene encodes CDR1 ENHRY and CDR2 SYGVKD. V lost 4 bases to trimming and J lost 3 bases, with 13 bases between them. The CDR3 loop is CAISVGLLNYNEQFF. Here the CDR3 DNA reads TGTGCCATCAGTGTAGGACTGCTGAACTACAATGAGCAGTTCTTC.

J is TRBJ2-2 and V is TRBV7-2; 13 bases fit TRBD2. The CDR3 extends over 17 amino acids. Germline-derived CDR1 and CDR2 are SGHTA and FQGNSA. Trimming removed 1 base from V and 6 bases from J; junction bases left unmatched: 5. The DNA of the CDR3 is TGTGCCAGCAGCTTAGGTCTCACTAGCGGGAGGGCCGGGGAGCTGTTTTTT. Its translation: CASSLGLTSGRAGELFF.